This TCR beta chain was recovered during a study of T cell changes during pregnancy in multiple sclerosis. Profiling relied on immunoSEQ multiplex PCR, and the TCRdb table lists in-frame clones only, not all of them. The sample shows approximately 53,000 clones, almost 95% of them seen only once. This CDR3 has 16 residues. Germline values: CDR1 LNHDA, CDR2 SQIVND (reference sequence). With 2 bases clipped from V and 0 bases from J, the junction kept 2 bases outside the gene matches. Sequences were derived from CD4+ T cells from peripheral blood mononuclear cells, sampled in the third trimester of pregnancy. V and J are TRBV19 and TRBJ2-2; 8 bases agree with TRBD2. The receptor's source is a female donor with multiple sclerosis, enrolled in a pregnancy study. DNA of the CDR3: TGTGCCAGTAGTATACTAGCGGGTACGAACACCGGGGAGCTGTTTTTT. This translates into CASSILAGTNTGELFF.